This record covers a single TCR beta chain. What it binds is not known. This sample was taken from a study of T cell responses to AZD1222 COVID-19 vaccine. The study's findings and limits: Vaccine-related CD4 TCRs covered spike, predominating at 160-218 and 743-854. White British ancestry dominated among donors, who included more females, and clonal diversity was possibly underestimated. Two AZD1222 administrations were followed by greater Spike-specific TCR breadth and depth.

This CDR3 has 18 residues. V lost 6 bases to trimming and J lost 2 bases, with 24 bases between them. Germline lookup yields CDR1 MDHEN and CDR2 SYDVKM. Sequenced by immunoSEQ multiplex PCR; TCRdb stores in-frame clones only, minus some. The table has roughly 120,000 clones, 70% to 90% seen once. Sequencing used peripheral blood, obtained on day 0 of AZD1222 vaccination. The rearrangement links TRBV28 to TRBJ2-3; D possibly matches TRBD1 or TRBD2 (5 bases each). This TCR was recovered from an adult in good health. The CDR3 DNA is TGTGCCAGCAGCCGAACGACCCTTCAGGGACCCCACACAGATACGCAGTATTTT. Amino acids: CASSRTTLQGPHTDTQYF.